This record concerns one T cell receptor (beta chain) sequence. This record comes from a study of blood T cells in healthy people across ages. For the study at large: About one barcoded beta molecule was captured per two T cells (by template switching).

With a J-beta primer mix and a sample-barcoded 5' primer, a second PCR ran roughly 6 to 11 cycles. All cDNA molecules were each tagged by a template-switch adaptor with 12 random nucleotides. TCRdb used MiXCR to reprocess the 5' RACE reads, holding one entry per CDR3 protein. Of hundreds of thousands of distinct CDR3 sequences in the sample, around 48% were seen once. Trimming removed 0 bases from V and 3 bases from J; junction bases left unmatched: 5. CDR1 SGHRS and CDR2 YFSETQ come from the germline V gene. The CDR3 totals 16 residues. Isolating PBMCs gave at least 6.5 million of these cells per sample.

The TCR originated in an older woman in good health. The chain recombines TRBV5-1 with TRBJ2-3; 9 bases line up with TRBD2. The sequenced material came from blood. The CDR3 DNA reads as TGCGCCAGCAGCTTGGGTGCTAGCGGGAAGACAGATACGCAGTATTTT. Its protein is CASSLGASGKTDTQYF.